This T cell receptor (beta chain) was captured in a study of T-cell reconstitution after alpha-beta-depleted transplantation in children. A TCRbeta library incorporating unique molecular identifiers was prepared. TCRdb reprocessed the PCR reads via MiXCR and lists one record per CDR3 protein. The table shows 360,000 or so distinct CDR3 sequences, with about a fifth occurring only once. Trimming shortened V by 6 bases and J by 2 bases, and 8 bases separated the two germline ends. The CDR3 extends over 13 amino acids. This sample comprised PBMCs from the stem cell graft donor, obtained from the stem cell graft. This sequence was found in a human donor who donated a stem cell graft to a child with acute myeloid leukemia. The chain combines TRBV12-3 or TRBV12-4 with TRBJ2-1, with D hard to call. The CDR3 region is CASSLTPYNEQFF. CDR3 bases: TGTGCCAGCAGCCTGACCCCCTACAATGAGCAGTTCTTC.